This entry concerns a single T cell receptor beta chain. Its antigen is currently unknown. The source of the sample is a study of long-term antiretroviral therapy in people with HIV. The CDR3 covers 13 residues. The V gene lost 3 bases and the J gene lost 4 bases, with 8 bases spanning the gap. Germline values: CDR1 LNHDA, CDR2 SQIVND (reference sequence). Version v3.0 of the immunoSEQ assay was performed at survey level. A per-sample goal of roughly 40,000-50,000 T-cell genomes was targeted by sequencing. The protocol was immunoSEQ multiplex PCR, while the TCRdb copy is restricted to in-frame clones and leaves out a portion. The sample contains fewer than 20,000 clones, about 88% of which appear only once. Held in samples before DNA extraction were about 0.85-10 million cryopreserved PBMC. Study-level findings and limits: Viral resistance, ART adherence and therapy changes all lacked available data.

The rearrangement uses TRBV19 and TRBJ2-3; no definite D call. Sample: unsorted PBMCs, taken 6.9 years after starting antiretroviral therapy. This receptor was obtained from a man aged 50 to 60 with HIV. CDR3 amino acids: CASSIGGADTQYF. The CDR3 coding sequence is TGTGCCAGTAGTATCGGTGGGGCAGATACGCAGTATTTT.